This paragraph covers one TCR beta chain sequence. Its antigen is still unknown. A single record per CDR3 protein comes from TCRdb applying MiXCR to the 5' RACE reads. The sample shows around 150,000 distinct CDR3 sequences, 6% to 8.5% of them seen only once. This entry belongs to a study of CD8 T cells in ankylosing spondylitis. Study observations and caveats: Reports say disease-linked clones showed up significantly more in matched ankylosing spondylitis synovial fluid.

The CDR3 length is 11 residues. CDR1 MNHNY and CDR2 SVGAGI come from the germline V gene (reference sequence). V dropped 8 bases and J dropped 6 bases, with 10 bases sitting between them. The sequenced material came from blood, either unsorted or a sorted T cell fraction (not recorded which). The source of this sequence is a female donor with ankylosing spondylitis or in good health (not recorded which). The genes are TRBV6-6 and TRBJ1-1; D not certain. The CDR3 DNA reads TGTGCCAGCCTAGAATTCTCTGAAGCTTTCTTT. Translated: CASLEFSEAFF.